This T cell receptor (beta chain) was found in a study of shared clonotypes between healthy human individuals. TCRdb keeps only in-frame clones here, not all; method: immunoSEQ multiplex PCR. The sample records roughly 650,000 clones, approximately 96% being singletons. J was trimmed by 0 bases and V by 3 bases; bases with no gene match: 2. CDR1 is SQVTM, CDR2 ANQGSEA, per germline. The CDR3 covers 14 residues. The naive CD8 subset, CD45RO-negative cells positively selected for CCR7, excluded terminally differentiated effector memory CD45RA+ cells. The receptor was isolated from a woman under 40 in good health. This rearrangement joins TRBV29-1 to TRBJ2-1; 7 bases map to TRBD2. Sequenced: naive CD8+ T cells sorted from blood. In DNA form, the CDR3 reads TGCAGCGTTGAGTGGGGGGGCTCCTACAATGAGCAGTTCTTC. Translation: CSVEWGGSYNEQFF.